What follows are 13 T cell receptor beta chains derived from one specimen sequenced in a study of immune evolution from preneoplasia to lung adenocarcinoma. Produced via immunoSEQ multiplex PCR; TCRdb's table is partial and in-frame only. The table has approximately 8,000 clones, around 80% seen once; the top ten hold 6.5% to 9%. Sequencing input: FFPE adjacent normal lung tissue. Source of these receptors: a person in their 70s with lung adenocarcinoma.

The V gene is TRBV30, the J gene TRBJ2-2; 8 positions match TRBD2. Trimming at V came to 4 bases and at J to 6 bases, leaving 4 bases not matched to a gene. CDR1 and CDR2 from the germline V gene are GTSNPN and SVGIG (reference sequence). The CDR3 loop spans 13 amino acids. The CDR3 sequence is CAWTPSGSGELFF. Here the CDR3 DNA reads TGTGCCTGGACGCCTAGCGGGTCCGGGGAGCTGTTTTTT.

The rearrangement uses TRBV29-1 and TRBJ1-1; D is undetermined. Germline-derived CDR1 and CDR2 are SQVTM and ANQGSEA. Trimming pared 6 bases from V and 1 base from J, leaving 6 bases between. The CDR3 runs 11 residues. The CDR3 nucleotides are TGCAGCGTCAGGAGGAACACTGAAGCTTTCTTT. Protein product: CSVRRNTEAFF. Full variable domain (missing parts from reference TRBV29-1 and TRBJ1-1): SAVISQKPSRDICQRGTSLTIQCQVDSQVTMMFWYRQQPGQSLTLIATANQGSEATYESGFVIDKFPISRPNLTFSTLTVSNMSPEDSSIYLCSVRRNTEAFFGQGTRLTVV.

This clone was seen just once. V gene TRBV6-5 combines with J gene TRBJ2-3, with 7 bases matching TRBD2. This CDR3 comprises 15 residues. With V trimmed by 3 bases and J by 6 bases, 9 bases remained unmatched. Germline V gives CDR1 MNHEY, CDR2 SVGAGI. The chain's CDR3 is CASSYHGGGVDTQYF. The CDR3 DNA follows: TGTGCCAGCAGTTATCATGGGGGAGGGGTGGATACGCAGTATTTT.

V usage is TRBV30 and J usage is TRBJ1-3; 7 bases align to TRBD1. The CDR3 spans 16 residues. Trimming removed 1 base from V and 2 bases from J; junction bases left unmatched: 8. Germline lookup yields CDR1 GTSNPN and CDR2 SVGIG (reference sequence). The CDR3 DNA sequence: TGTGCCTGGAGTGAGGCAGGGGGGGTTCCTGGAAACACCATATATTTT. This sequence encodes CAWSEAGGVPGNTIYF.

This rearrangement joins TRBV5-1 to TRBJ1-1, with D hard to call. CDR1 and CDR2 from the germline V gene are SGHRS and YFSETQ. V lost 4 bases to trimming and J lost 5 bases, with 9 bases between them. The CDR3 runs to 12 residues. The CDR3, as DNA: TGCGCCAGCAGCCGAGTGGGGACTGAAGCTTTCTTT. As protein: CASSRVGTEAFF. Full variable domain (rest looked up from reference TRBV5-1 and TRBJ1-1): KAGVTQTPRYLIKTRGQQVTLSCSPISGHRSVSWYQQTPGQGLQFLFEYFSETQRNKGNFPGRFSGRQFSNSRSEMNVSTLELGDSALYLCASSRVGTEAFFGQGTRLTVV.

In this sample, this clone turned up a few times. V and J are TRBV30 and TRBJ2-3; D not resolved. There are 13 residues in the CDR3. The germline V and J ends were trimmed by 0 bases and 6 bases, with 10 bases remaining between them. The germline V gene has CDR1 GTSNPN and CDR2 SVGIG (reference sequence). CDR3 coding DNA: TGTGCCTGGAGTGTCTCGGGTCGGGATACGCAGTATTTT. Translating gives CAWSVSGRDTQYF.

The chain is built from TRBV2 and TRBJ2-3; D tentatively reads TRBD1 or TRBD2 (6 bases each). Germline assignment: CDR1 SNHLY and CDR2 FYNNEI. V lost 4 bases, J lost 5 bases, and 25 bases lay in between. The length of the CDR3 is 18 residues. The CDR3 sequence is CASSAWGQGGYSGDTQYF. The CDR3 region has the DNA TGTGCCAGCAGTGCCTGGGGTCAAGGGGGGTACAGCGGAGATACGCAGTATTTT.

The rearrangement uses TRBV30 and TRBJ1-1, with D perhaps matching TRBD1 (6 bases). Germline V gene sequence: CDR1 GTSNPN, CDR2 SVGIG (reference sequence). Trimming took 0 bases from V and 7 from J, leaving 12 bases between them. The CDR3 is 13 amino acids. The chain's CDR3 is CAWSVAQGSEAFF. CDR3 nucleotide sequence: TGTGCCTGGAGTGTAGCCCAGGGGAGTGAAGCTTTCTTT.

The chain joins TRBV27 to TRBJ2-1; D is perhaps TRBD2 (6 bases). The V gene's germline CDR1 is MNHEY and CDR2 SMNVEV (reference sequence). The CDR3 has 16 amino acids. V was trimmed by 4 bases and J by 4 bases, leaving 17 bases between them. This chain's CDR3 is CASSSSDLAGYNEQFF. In DNA, the CDR3 is TGTGCCAGCAGTTCGTCGGACTTGGCGGGATACAATGAGCAGTTCTTC.

V gene TRBV18 combines with J gene TRBJ1-3; no clear D. The germline V gene encodes CDR1 KGHSH and CDR2 LQKENI. CDR3 length equals 15 residues. The V end lost 3 bases, the J end lost 4 bases, and 13 bases lay between the germline ends. The CDR3: CASSPLLVTGNTIYF. In DNA form, the CDR3 reads TGTGCCAGCTCACCCCTTCTAGTGACCGGAAACACCATATATTTT.

In its sample, this clone ranks as medium-sized (0.01 to 0.1%). The gene calls are TRBV7-9 and TRBJ1-1; D is unclear. The germline V gene encodes CDR1 SEHNR and CDR2 FQNEAQ (reference sequence). There are 13 residues in the CDR3. V lost 1 base and J lost 4, with 7 bases in between. The CDR3 is CASSLDEGTEAFF. CDR3 sequence (DNA): TGTGCCAGCAGCTTAGACGAAGGCACTGAAGCTTTCTTT.

The rearrangement links TRBV5-1 to TRBJ2-5; TRBD2 might be the D (6 bases). The V and J ends lost 0 bases and 2 bases respectively, with 14 bases between them. The CDR3 sequence is 16 residues long. CDR1 and CDR2 from the germline V gene are SGHRS and YFSETQ. This CDR3 reads CASSLAFSGRQETQYF. The CDR3 DNA is TGCGCCAGCAGCTTGGCCTTTTCGGGGAGGCAAGAGACCCAGTACTTC.

The chain uses TRBV4-1 and TRBJ2-2, with 9 nucleotides matching TRBD1. The CDR3 is 16 amino acids. V trimming: 0 bases; J trimming: 4 bases; junction bases outside the gene matches: 3. Germline V gene lookup returns CDR1 MGHRA and CDR2 YSYEKL. In DNA, the CDR3 is TGCGCCAGCAGCCAAGAAGGGGACAGGGCCACCGGGGAGCTGTTTTTT. Protein product: CASSQEGDRATGELFF.